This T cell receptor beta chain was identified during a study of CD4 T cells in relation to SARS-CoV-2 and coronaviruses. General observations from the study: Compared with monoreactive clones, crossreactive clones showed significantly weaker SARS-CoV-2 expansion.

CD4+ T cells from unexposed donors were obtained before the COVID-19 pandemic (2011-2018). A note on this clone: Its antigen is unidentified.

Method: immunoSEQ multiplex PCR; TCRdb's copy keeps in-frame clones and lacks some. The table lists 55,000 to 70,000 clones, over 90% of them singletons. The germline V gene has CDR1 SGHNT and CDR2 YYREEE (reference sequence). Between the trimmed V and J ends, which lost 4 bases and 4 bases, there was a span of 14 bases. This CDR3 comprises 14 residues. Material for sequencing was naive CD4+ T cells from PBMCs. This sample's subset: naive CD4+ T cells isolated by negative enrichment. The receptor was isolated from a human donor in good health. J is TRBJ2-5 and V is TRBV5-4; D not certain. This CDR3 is CASSIRTGGETQYF. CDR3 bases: TGTGCCAGCAGCATCCGGACGGGCGGAGAGACCCAGTACTTC.